This TCR beta chain stems from a study of Graves' ophthalmopathy and Graves' hyperthyroidism. In the study overall: At the time of initial diagnosis and before any treatment, peripheral blood was collected.

The table lists this clonotype with many counts. Per germline, CDR1 LGHNA and CDR2 YSLEER. V lost 3 bases and J 1 base, leaving 9 bases between the germline ends. The CDR3 extends over 14 amino acids. RNA served as the template for amplifying TCR beta CDR3 regions. Second-round multiplex PCR came after a first-round RT-PCR that employed HTBI primers. One entry per CDR3 protein, called by TCRdb with MiXCR from the multiplex PCR reads. The sample lists about 370,000 distinct CDR3 sequences; about a sixth were seen once. The TCR comes from an adult woman with stable Graves' hyperthyroidism. The rearrangement joins TRBV4-3 to TRBJ1-1; D remains ambiguous. Material for sequencing was peripheral blood. CDR3 amino acids: CASSHLRTNTEAFF. In DNA, the CDR3 is TGCGCCAGCAGCCACCTACGGACGAACACTGAAGCTTTCTTT.